Following are 2 T cell receptor beta chains from one sample sequenced in a study of radiation and T cells in renal cell carcinoma. Data came from immunoSEQ multiplex PCR; TCRdb stores just in-frame clones and leaves some out. The repertoire holds tens of thousands of clones, with around 78% as singletons. Time point here: blood 2 weeks post-SBRT. Treatment described: 15 Gy SBRT to primary tumor, nephrectomy 4 weeks later. Sequencing used blood, obtained from a patient whose treatment included radiotherapy and nephrectomy. The receptors were gathered from a man between 60 and 75 years old with renal cell carcinoma.

The V call is TRBV4-2, the J call TRBJ2-1; 9 bases fit TRBD2. V lost 0 bases to trimming and J lost 9 bases; unmatched junction nucleotides: 6. The CDR3 is 15 residues long. CDR1 is LGHNA, CDR2 YNFKEQ, per germline. This chain's CDR3 is CASSQEGGRGSEQFF. The CDR3 DNA is TGTGCCAGCAGCCAAGAGGGCGGGAGGGGCTCTGAGCAGTTCTTC.

The chain links TRBV6-4 to TRBJ2-7; D is unclear. CDR3 size: 13 residues. Germline CDR1 reads MRHNA; CDR2 reads SNTAGT. The V gene lost 2 bases and the J gene lost 3 bases, with 8 bases spanning the gap. CDR3: CASSDRARYEQYV. CDR3 nucleotide sequence: TGTGCCAGCAGTGACAGGGCGCGCTACGAGCAGTACGTC.